This passage covers 20 T cell receptor beta chains from one sample sequenced in a study of human T cells and chemical hapten exposure. Regarding time point: patch test 2, 6 weeks after DPC sensitization. Treatment reported: therapeutic diphenylcyclopropenone sensitization with weekly scalp DPC. TCRdb called the RACE reads again in MiXCR, with one record for every CDR3 protein. The table has tens of thousands of distinct CDR3 sequences, around 7% seen once. This specimen was whole blood, taken in connection with sensitization to the hapten diphenylcyclopropenone (DPC). The origin of the receptors is a woman under 40 with alopecia areata. Some clones in this sample may be carry-over from other donors' samples.

The rearrangement links TRBV6-5 to TRBJ1-3; D not certain. V dropped 6 bases and J dropped 0 bases, with 9 bases sitting between them. Germline V lookup: CDR1 MNHEY, CDR2 SVGAGI. This CDR3 is 14 amino acids long. The CDR3 spells CASRLEFSGNTIYF. Written as DNA, the CDR3 is TGTGCCAGCAGACTCGAATTCTCTGGAAACACCATATATTTT.

This clonotype was counted at least ten times. The V gene is TRBV12-3 or TRBV12-4, the J gene TRBJ2-3, with 10 bases that match TRBD2. The V segment lost 9 bases and the J segment 5 bases; nucleotides outside the gene matches: 8. The CDR3 extends over 14 amino acids. CDR3 nucleotides: TGTGCCAGTACGGAGCGGGGGGGGGTAGATACGCAGTATTTT. As protein: CASTERGGVDTQYF.

Worth noting for this clonotype: This may be a read error, as it is one base from a much larger clone. This sequence joins TRBV6-5 and TRBJ2-7; D gene unclear. Trimming removed 5 bases at V and 2 bases at J, with 19 bases between. The CDR3 loop spans 16 amino acids. CDR1 and CDR2 from the germline V gene are MNHEY and SVGAGI. CDR3 nucleotides: TGTGCCAGCAGTCAACGTATCACTGGCGATGCCTACGAGCAGTACTTC. Amino acid sequence: CASSQRITGDAYEQYF.

This clonotype showed up just a few times. J is TRBJ2-4 and V is TRBV2, with D possibly TRBD1 on 7 matching bases. Germline CDR1 reads SNHLY; CDR2 reads FYNNEI. V was shortened by 7 bases and J by 8 bases, with 15 bases between the two germline ends. The CDR3 contains 13 residues. The CDR3 here is CASNTGDSYIQYF. The DNA of the CDR3 is TGTGCCAGCAACACAGGGGACTCATACATTCAGTACTTC.

The V and J genes are TRBV21-1 and TRBJ1-5; the D call of TRBD1 is as the table states it, not checked on the DNA. TRBV21-1 is termed a pseudogene. The CDR3 consists of 16 residues. The CDR3 here is CASSKVSPGHNQPQHF. Written as DNA, the CDR3 is TGTGCCAGCAGCAAAGTCTCCCCGGGGCACAATCAGCCCCAGCATTTT.

This clonotype was observed many times. The chain couples TRBV6-1 to TRBJ1-2; weak D call: TRBD1 (5 bases). Germline values: CDR1 MNHNS, CDR2 SASEGT. V lost 3 bases to trimming and J lost 6 bases, with 11 bases between them. CDR3 size: 13 residues. In nucleotides, the CDR3 is TGTGCCAGCAGTGAGATGGGACGGGATGGCTACACCTTC. Translated: CASSEMGRDGYTF.

This clonotype was seen at least ten times. The DNA of the CDR3 is TGCGCCAGCAGCTTGGAGACAGGGTCTGGCGAGCAGTACTTC. Translating gives CASSLETGSGEQYF. The chain recombines TRBV5-1 with TRBJ2-7, with 7 positions matching TRBD1. With V trimmed by 0 bases and J by 6 bases, 6 bases remained unmatched. The CDR3 is 14 amino acids. Germline V gene sequence: CDR1 SGHRS, CDR2 YFSETQ.

This clonotype showed up many times. This chain links TRBV5-1 with TRBJ2-7; TRBD1 matches 7 bases. Germline V gene data show CDR1 as SGHRS and CDR2 as YFSETQ. V lost 3 bases, J lost 1 base, and 4 bases stayed unmatched. CDR3 size: 14 residues. CDR3 in DNA: TGCGCCAGCAGCTCCCGGGACAGATCCTACGAGCAGTACTTC. Amino acids: CASSSRDRSYEQYF. The entire variable domain, with the rest obtained from reference TRBV5-1 and TRBJ2-7, is as follows: KAGVTQTPRYLIKTRGQQVTLSCSPISGHRSVSWYQQTPGQGLQFLFEYFSETQRNKGNFPGRFSGRQFSNSRSEMNVSTLELGDSALYLCASSSRDRSYEQYFGPGTRLTVT.

In its sample, this clonotype was seen a few times. The V and J genes are TRBV5-8 and TRBJ1-4; D gene uncertain. In germline, CDR1 is SGHTS, CDR2 YDEGEE. Trimming removed 0 bases from V and 4 bases from J, with 10 bases in between. This CDR3 region has 15 residues. The CDR3 DNA sequence: TGTGCCAGCAGCTTGGAACGGTCCATTAATGAAAAACTGTTTTTT. It encodes CASSLERSINEKLFF. The entire variable domain, with the rest obtained from reference TRBV5-8 and TRBJ1-4, is as follows: EAGVTQSPTHLIKTRGQQATLRCSPISGHTSVYWYQQALGLGLQFLLWYDEGEERNRGNFPPRFSGRQFPNYSSELNVNALELEDSALYLCASSLERSINEKLFFGSGTQLSVL.

This clonotype was seen at least ten times. The gene calls are TRBV18 and TRBJ2-3; TRBD2 matches 8 bases. The CDR3 is made up of 15 amino acids. The junction had 10 bases not matched to a gene; V was cut back by 3 bases and J by 8 bases. Germline values: CDR1 KGHSH, CDR2 LQKENI. CDR3 amino acids: CASSPAGGLGVTQYF. CDR3 DNA sequence: TGTGCCAGCTCACCGGCGGGGGGTCTTGGAGTTACGCAGTATTTT.

This clonotype has a count of ten or more. The chain is built from TRBV27 and TRBJ2-2, with 8 bases matching TRBD1. The CDR3 is 17 amino acids. V was pared by 1 base and J by 0 bases, with 4 bases of the junction left unmatched. The germline V gene encodes CDR1 MNHEY and CDR2 SMNVEV (reference sequence). CDR3 protein: CASSLFSGGANTGELFF. The DNA of the CDR3 is TGTGCCAGCAGTTTATTCTCAGGGGGCGCGAACACCGGGGAGCTGTTTTTT.

The sample holds many counts of this clonotype. This chain uses TRBV18 with TRBJ2-3; 7 bases fit TRBD2. The CDR3 loop spans 16 amino acids. J lost 2 bases, V lost 4 bases, and 9 bases had no gene match. The germline CDR1 and CDR2 sequences are KGHSH and LQKENI. Here the CDR3 reads CASSLLGGGNTDTQYF. In DNA form, the CDR3 reads TGTGCCAGCTCACTACTAGGCGGGGGTAACACAGATACGCAGTATTTT.

This chain uses TRBV30 with TRBJ2-1; no reliable D call. The CDR3 is 15 amino acids. Trimming took off 2 bases at V and 0 bases at J, with 11 bases between the two ends. Per the germline V gene, CDR1 is GTSNPN and CDR2 is SVGIG (reference sequence). DNA of the CDR3: TGTGCCTGGAGTACGATATCTAGCTCCTACAATGAGCAGTTCTTC. This sequence encodes CAWSTISSSYNEQFF.

This clonotype was counted a few times. The rearrangement uses TRBV3-1 and TRBJ1-2, with no clear D. CDR1 is LGHDT and CDR2 is YNNKEL in the germline V gene (reference sequence). V lost 0 bases, J lost 8 bases, and 13 bases lay in between. The CDR3 spans 14 residues. For the CDR3, the DNA is TGTGCCAGCAGCCAAGAAGGGCCTCTCGGGGGCTACACCTTC. Translation: CASSQEGPLGGYTF.

At least ten counts were recorded for this clonotype. This chain uses TRBV20-1 with TRBJ2-3; D is possibly TRBD1 or TRBD2 (5 bases each). V was cut by 8 bases and J by 2 bases, with 23 bases left in between. Per germline, CDR1 DFQATT and CDR2 SNEGSKA (reference sequence). This CDR3 has 16 residues. CDR3 in DNA: TGCAGTACTCGCCAGGCCGGGGCCCCCCTCACAGATACGCAGTATTTT. It specifies CSTRQAGAPLTDTQYF.

The chain carries TRBV6-6 and TRBJ2-1; unclear D gene. The CDR3 has 12 amino acids. The V gene's germline CDR1 is MNHNY and CDR2 SVGAGI (reference sequence). Trimming shortened V by 6 bases and J by 12 bases, and 15 bases separated the two germline ends. The CDR3 here is CASSPSQGGQFF. In DNA form, the CDR3 reads TGTGCCAGCAGCCCCTCTCAAGGCGGGCAGTTCTTC.

This clonotype was found many times. The chain carries TRBV2 and TRBJ2-5, with D uncertain. CDR3 length equals 13 residues. Trimming took off 5 bases at V and 5 bases at J, with 12 bases between the two ends. CDR1 and CDR2 from the germline V gene are SNHLY and FYNNEI. The DNA of the CDR3 is TGTGCCAGCAGTTGGGGTCATATGGAGACCCAGTACTTC. Protein sequence: CASSWGHMETQYF.

This clonotype was found a few times. The rearrangement joins TRBV5-4 to TRBJ2-3; D is unclear. Looked up from germline, CDR1 is SGHNT and CDR2 is YYREEE (reference sequence). Trimming took 4 bases from V and 2 from J, leaving 11 bases between them. This CDR3 is 14 amino acids long. The chain's CDR3 is CASSLGQATDTQYF. The CDR3 DNA is TGTGCCAGCAGCCTCGGCCAGGCCACAGATACGCAGTATTTT. The whole variable domain, remainder taken from reference TRBV5-4 and TRBJ2-3, is ETGVTQSPTHLIKTRGQQVTLRCSSQSGHNTVSWYQQALGQGPQFIFQYYREEENGRGNFPPRFSGLQFPNYSSELNVNALELDDSALYLCASSLGQATDTQYFGPGTRLTVL.

This clonotype was detected ten times or more. This rearrangement joins TRBV5-6 to TRBJ2-7; TRBD2 is a possible D gene (6 bases). The germline V and J ends were trimmed by 3 bases and 4 bases, with 17 bases remaining between them. This CDR3 comprises 15 residues. Germline lookup yields CDR1 SGHDT and CDR2 YYEEEE. The CDR3, as DNA: TGTGCCAGCAGCTCCCCGCGGGACGGCGGATACGAGCAGTACTTC. Translation gives CASSSPRDGGYEQYF.

A few counts support this clonotype. The rearrangement joins TRBV7-3 to TRBJ1-4, with D unresolved. The CDR3 length is 13 residues. Germline lookup yields CDR1 SGHTA and CDR2 FQGTGA. Trimming stripped 8 bases from V and 3 bases from J, with 10 bases between. The CDR3 region has the DNA TGTGCCAGCCAACAGCGGGCTAATGAAAAACTGTTTTTT. It yields the protein CASQQRANEKLFF.